This entry concerns a single TCR beta chain. The antigen remains unidentified. This sample stems from a study of PD-1 blockade in classical Hodgkin lymphoma. CDR1 is LNHDA and CDR2 is SQIVND in the germline V gene (reference sequence). The CDR3 runs 13 residues. V trimming: 8 bases; J trimming: 4 bases; junction bases outside the gene matches: 5. Indicated time point: cycle 4 day 1 (C4D1), after around six weeks of nivolumab. There was relapse after autologous stem cell transplantation in every patient, and there was variation in brentuximab vedotin exposure. Broader study findings: The baseline diversity of complete responders showed similarity to that of newly diagnosed patients. Reported baseline diversity: healthy donors highest, relapsed/refractory patients lowest. Patients who began taking nivolumab under 1 year after ASCT were left out.

This table comes from immunoSEQ multiplex PCR, and its TCRdb copy is limited to in-frame clones, with some not included. Here the sample spans more than 40,000 clones, 80% being singletons. The TCR comes from a human donor with classical Hodgkin lymphoma. Material: peripheral blood mononuclear cells (PBMCs), obtained before the fourth cycle of nivolumab. The chain couples TRBV19 to TRBJ2-1, with 7 nucleotides matching TRBD1. Here the CDR3 reads CASLGQAYNEQFF. For the CDR3, the DNA is TGTGCCAGTCTAGGACAGGCGTACAATGAGCAGTTCTTC.